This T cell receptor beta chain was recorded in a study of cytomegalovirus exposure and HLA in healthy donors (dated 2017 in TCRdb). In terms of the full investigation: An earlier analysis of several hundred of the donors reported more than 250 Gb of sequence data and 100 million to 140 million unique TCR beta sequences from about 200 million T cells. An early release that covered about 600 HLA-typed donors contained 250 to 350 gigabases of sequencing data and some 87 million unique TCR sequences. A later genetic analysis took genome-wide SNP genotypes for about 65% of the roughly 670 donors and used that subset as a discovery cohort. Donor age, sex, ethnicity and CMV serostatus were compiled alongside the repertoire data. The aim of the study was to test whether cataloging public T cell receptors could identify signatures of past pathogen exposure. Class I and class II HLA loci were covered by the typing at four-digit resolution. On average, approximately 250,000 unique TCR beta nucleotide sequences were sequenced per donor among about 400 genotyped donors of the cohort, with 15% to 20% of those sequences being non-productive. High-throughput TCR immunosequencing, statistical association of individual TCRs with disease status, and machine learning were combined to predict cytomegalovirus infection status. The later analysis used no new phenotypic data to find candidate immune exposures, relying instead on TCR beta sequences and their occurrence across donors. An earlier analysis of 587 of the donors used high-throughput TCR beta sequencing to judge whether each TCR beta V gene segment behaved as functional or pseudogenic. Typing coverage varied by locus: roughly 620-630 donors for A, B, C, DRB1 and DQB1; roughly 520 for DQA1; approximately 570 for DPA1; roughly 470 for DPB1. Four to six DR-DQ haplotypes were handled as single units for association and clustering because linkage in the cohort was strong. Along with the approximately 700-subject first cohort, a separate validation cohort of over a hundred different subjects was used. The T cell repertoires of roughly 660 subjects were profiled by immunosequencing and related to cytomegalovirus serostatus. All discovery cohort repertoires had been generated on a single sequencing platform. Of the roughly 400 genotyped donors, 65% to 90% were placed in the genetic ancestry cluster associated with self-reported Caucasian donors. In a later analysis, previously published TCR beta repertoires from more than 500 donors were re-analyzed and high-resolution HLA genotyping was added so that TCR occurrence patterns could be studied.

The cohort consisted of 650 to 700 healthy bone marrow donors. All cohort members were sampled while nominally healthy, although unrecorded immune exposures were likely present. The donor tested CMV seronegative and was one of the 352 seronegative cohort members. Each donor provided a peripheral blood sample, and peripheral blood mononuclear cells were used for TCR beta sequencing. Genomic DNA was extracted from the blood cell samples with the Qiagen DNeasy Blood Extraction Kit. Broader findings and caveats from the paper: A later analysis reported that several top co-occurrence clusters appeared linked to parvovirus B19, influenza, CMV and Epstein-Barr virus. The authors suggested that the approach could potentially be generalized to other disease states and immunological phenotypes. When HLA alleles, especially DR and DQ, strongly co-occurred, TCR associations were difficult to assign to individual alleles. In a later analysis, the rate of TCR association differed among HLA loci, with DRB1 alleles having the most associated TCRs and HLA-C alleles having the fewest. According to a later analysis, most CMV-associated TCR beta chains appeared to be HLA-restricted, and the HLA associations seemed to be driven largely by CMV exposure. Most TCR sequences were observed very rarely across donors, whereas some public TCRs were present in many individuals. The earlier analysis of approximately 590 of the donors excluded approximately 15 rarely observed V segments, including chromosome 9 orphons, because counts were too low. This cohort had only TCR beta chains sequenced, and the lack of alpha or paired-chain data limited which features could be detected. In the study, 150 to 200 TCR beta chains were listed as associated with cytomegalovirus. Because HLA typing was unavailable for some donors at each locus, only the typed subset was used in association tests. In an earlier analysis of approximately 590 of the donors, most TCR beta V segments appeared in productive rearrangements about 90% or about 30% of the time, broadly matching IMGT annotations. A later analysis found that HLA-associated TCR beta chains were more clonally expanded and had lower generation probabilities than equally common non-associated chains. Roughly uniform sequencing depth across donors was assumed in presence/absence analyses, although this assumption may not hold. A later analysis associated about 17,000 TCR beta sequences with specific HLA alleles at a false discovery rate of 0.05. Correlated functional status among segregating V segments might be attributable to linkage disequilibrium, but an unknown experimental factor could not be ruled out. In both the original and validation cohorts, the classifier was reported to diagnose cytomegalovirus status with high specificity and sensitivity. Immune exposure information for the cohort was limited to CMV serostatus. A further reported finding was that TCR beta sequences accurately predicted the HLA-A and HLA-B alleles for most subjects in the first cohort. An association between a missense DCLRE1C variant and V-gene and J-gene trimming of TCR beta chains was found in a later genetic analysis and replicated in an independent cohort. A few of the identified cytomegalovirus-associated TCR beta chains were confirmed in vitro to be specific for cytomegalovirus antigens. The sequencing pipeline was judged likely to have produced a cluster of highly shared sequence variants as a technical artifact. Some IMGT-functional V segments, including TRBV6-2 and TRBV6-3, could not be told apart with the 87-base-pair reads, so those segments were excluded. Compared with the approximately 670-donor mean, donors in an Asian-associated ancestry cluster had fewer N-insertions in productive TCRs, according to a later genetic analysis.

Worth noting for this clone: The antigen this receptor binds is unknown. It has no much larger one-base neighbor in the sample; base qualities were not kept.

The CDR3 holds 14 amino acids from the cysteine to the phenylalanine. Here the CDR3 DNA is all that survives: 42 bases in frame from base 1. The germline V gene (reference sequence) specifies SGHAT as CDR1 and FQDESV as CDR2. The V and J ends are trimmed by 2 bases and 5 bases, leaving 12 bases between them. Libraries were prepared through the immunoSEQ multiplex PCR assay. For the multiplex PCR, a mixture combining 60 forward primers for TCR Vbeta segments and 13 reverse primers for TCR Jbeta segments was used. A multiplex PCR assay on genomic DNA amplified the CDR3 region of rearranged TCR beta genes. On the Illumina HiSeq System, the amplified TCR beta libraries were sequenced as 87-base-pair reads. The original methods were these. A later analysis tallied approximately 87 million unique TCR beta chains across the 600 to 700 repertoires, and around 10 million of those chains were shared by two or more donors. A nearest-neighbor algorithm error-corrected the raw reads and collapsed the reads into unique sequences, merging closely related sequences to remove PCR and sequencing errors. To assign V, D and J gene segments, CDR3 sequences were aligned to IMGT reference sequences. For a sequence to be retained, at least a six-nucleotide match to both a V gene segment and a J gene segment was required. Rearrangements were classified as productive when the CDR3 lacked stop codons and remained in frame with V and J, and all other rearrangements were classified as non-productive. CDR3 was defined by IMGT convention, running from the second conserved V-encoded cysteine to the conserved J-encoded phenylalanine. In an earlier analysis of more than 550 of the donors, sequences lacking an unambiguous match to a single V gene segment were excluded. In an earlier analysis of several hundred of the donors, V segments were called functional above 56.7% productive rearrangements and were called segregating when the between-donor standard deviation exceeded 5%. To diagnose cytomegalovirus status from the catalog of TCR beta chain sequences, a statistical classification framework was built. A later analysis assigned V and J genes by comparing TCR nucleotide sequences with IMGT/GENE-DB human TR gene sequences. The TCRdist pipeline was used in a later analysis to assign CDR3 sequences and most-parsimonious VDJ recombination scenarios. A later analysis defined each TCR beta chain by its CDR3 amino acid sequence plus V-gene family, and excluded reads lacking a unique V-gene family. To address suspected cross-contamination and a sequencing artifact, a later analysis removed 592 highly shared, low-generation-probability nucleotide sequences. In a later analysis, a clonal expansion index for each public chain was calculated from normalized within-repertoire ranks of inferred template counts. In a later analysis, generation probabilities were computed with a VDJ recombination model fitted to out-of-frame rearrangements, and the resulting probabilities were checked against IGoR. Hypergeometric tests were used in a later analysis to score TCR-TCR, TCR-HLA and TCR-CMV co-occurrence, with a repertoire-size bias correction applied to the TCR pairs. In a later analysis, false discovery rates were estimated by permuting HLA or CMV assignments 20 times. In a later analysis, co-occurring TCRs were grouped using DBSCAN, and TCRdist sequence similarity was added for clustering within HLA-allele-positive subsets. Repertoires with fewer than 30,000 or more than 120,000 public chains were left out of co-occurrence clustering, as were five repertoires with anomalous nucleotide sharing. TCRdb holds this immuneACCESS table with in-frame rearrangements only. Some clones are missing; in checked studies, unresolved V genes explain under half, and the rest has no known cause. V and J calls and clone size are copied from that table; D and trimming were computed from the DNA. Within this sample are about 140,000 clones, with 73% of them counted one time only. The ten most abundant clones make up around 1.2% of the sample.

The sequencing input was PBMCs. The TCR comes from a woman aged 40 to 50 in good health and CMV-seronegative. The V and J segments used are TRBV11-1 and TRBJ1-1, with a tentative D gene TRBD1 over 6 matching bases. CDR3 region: CASSLNRAVTEAFF. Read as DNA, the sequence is TGTGCCAGCAGCTTAAACAGGGCGGTGACTGAAGCTTTCTTT. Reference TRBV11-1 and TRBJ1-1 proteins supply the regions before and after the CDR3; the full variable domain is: EAEVAQSPRYKITEKSQAVAFWCDPISGHATLYWYRQILGQGPELLVQFQDESVVDDSQLPKDRFSAERLKGVDSTLKIQPAELGDSAMYLCASSLNRAVTEAFFGQGTRLTVV.